These 29 T cell receptor beta chains were all obtained from the same sample, sequenced in a study of T-cell memory formation after mild COVID-19 (dated by TCRdb to the early 2020s). Receptor libraries were prepared by 5' RACE. Data came from an Illumina NovaSeq 6000. Using fastp at Q25 and MiXCR, TCRdb reprocessed the public reads and kept productive beta chains. Merged by CDR3 protein, the rows form single entries marked with the most common genes and DNA. Recorded for this sample are hundreds of thousands of distinct CDR3 sequences; 20% to 25% of them occurred a single time. Roughly a fifth of the sample is in the top ten clones. Sequencing was done on a sample of PBMCs or a T cell subset sorted from them (not recorded which). The source of these receptors is a man aged 18 to 29 who had mild COVID-19 (a few samples of this study predate the infection). The sample titles of this study are shuffled in the database, so cell type and time point are left out; the donor was told from shared clones.

This clonotype has just a few counts. The chain employs TRBV7-2 and TRBJ2-1; weak D call: TRBD2 (5 bases). Per germline, CDR1 SGHTA and CDR2 FQGNSA. V gave up 0 bases and J gave up 2 bases, with 17 bases separating them. The CDR3 is made up of 18 amino acids. The CDR3 sequence is CASSLAPVTDFAYNEQFF. In DNA, the CDR3 is TGTGCCAGCAGCTTAGCGCCCGTAACGGACTTCGCCTACAATGAGCAGTTCTTC.

The chain has TRBV9 and TRBJ1-1; the D gene is possibly TRBD1 (5 bases). The CDR3 has 15 residues. With 0 bases removed from V and 0 bases from J, the gap between germline ends came to 9 bases. Looked up from germline, CDR1 is SGDLS and CDR2 is YYNGEE. Here the CDR3 reads CASSVGGTLNTEAFF. DNA for the CDR3: TGTGCCAGCAGCGTAGGGGGCACCTTGAACACTGAAGCTTTCTTT.

The CDR3 nucleotides read TGCAGTGCTAGTCTCCCGGGGGGTGGCTACACCTTC. Translation: CSASLPGGGYTF. The chain carries TRBV20-1 and TRBJ1-2; weak D call: TRBD1 (5 bases). The V end lost 3 bases, the J end lost 7 bases, and 12 bases lay between the germline ends. This CDR3 region has 12 residues. Per the germline V gene, CDR1 is DFQATT and CDR2 is SNEGSKA (reference sequence).

The rearrangement uses TRBV7-6 and TRBJ2-3; weak D call: TRBD1 (5 bases). This CDR3 region has 14 residues. The ends were cut back, 0 bases at V and 6 bases at J, with 10 bases in the middle. The V gene's germline CDR1 is SGHVS and CDR2 FNYEAQ. The CDR3 region has the DNA TGTGCCAGCAGCTTAGCCCTCCAGGGTGATACGCAGTATTTT. Translating gives CASSLALQGDTQYF.

This sequence joins TRBV5-1 and TRBJ2-3, with 14 bases lining up with TRBD2. The CDR3 runs 19 residues. The ends lost 0 bases at V and 0 bases at J; junction bases unmatched: 6. Germline CDR1 and CDR2: SGHRS and YFSETQ. The CDR3 reads CASSLAGLAGGYSTDTQYF. The CDR3, as DNA: TGCGCCAGCAGCTTGGCTGGACTAGCGGGGGGCTATAGCACAGATACGCAGTATTTT.

This clonotype was seen more than once but under ten times. The chain's CDR3 is CASSLRVGSSGANVLTF. As DNA, the CDR3 is TGCGCCAGCAGCCTCCGGGTGGGGAGCTCTGGGGCCAACGTCCTGACTTTC. This chain connects TRBV4-3 to TRBJ2-6; possibly TRBD2 for D (5 bases). Germline CDR1 LGHNA, CDR2 YSLEER. The CDR3 is 17 amino acids. V was trimmed by 4 bases and J by 0 bases, leaving 13 bases between them.

In this sample, this clonotype turned up a few times. The chain has TRBV10-3 and TRBJ1-2, with a weak D call TRBD1 (6 bases). Trimming took 7 bases from V and 6 from J, leaving 15 bases between them. The CDR3 is 13 residues long. CDR1 is ENHRY, CDR2 SYGVKD, per germline. This CDR3 reads CAINEGGKDGYTF. CDR3 bases: TGTGCCATCAATGAAGGGGGGAAGGATGGCTACACCTTC.

This clonotype is deemed medium-sized. The chain uses TRBV4-3 and TRBJ2-6; no clear D. This CDR3 region has 17 residues. Germline V gene data show CDR1 as LGHNA and CDR2 as YSLEER. The germline V and J ends were trimmed by 1 base and 0 bases, with 10 bases remaining between them. The CDR3, as DNA: TGCGCCAGCAGCCAAGGGTCCAGCCCCTCTGGGGCCAACGTCCTGACTTTC. Translated: CASSQGSSPSGANVLTF.

This clonotype has only a few counts. An end of the junction does not agree with germline; a read error may underlie this. This rearrangement joins TRBV7-9 to TRBJ2-3, with 10 positions matching TRBD1. Germline values: CDR1 SEHNR, CDR2 FQNEAQ (reference sequence). This CDR3 is 16 amino acids long. CDR3 residues: CASSLAGQGLTDTQYF. In nucleotides, the CDR3 is TGTGCCAGCAGCTTAGCGGGACAGGGGTTAACAGATACTCAGTATTTT.

This clonotype is a singleton in its sample. The J gene is TRBJ1-6, the V gene TRBV6-2 or TRBV6-3; D call uncertain. CDR1 is MNHEY, CDR2 SVGEGT, per germline. V was cut by 2 bases and J by 10 bases, with 18 bases left in between. CDR3 length: 16 residues. The CDR3 coding sequence is TGTGCCAGCAGTTACAAAGTGGGCGTCGGTGCGTCACCCCTCCACTTT. Protein sequence: CASSYKVGVGASPLHF.

This clonotype was recorded a few times. The chain employs TRBV7-2 and TRBJ1-5; a possible D gene is TRBD1 (5 bases). The CDR3 covers 15 residues. The germline V gene has CDR1 SGHTA and CDR2 FQGNSA. The germline V and J ends were trimmed by 0 bases and 7 bases, with 13 bases remaining between them. CDR3 nucleotides: TGTGCCAGCAGCTTAGCCGTGTGGGGGGGGCAGCCCCAGCATTTT. The encoded protein is CASSLAVWGGQPQHF.

V gene TRBV4-1 combines with J gene TRBJ1-1; possible D gene TRBD1, 6 bases. V gave up 2 bases and J gave up 4 bases, with 17 bases separating them. Germline CDR1 and CDR2: MGHRA and YSYEKL. The CDR3 is 16 residues long. The CDR3: CASSQNGAGAGTEAFF. In DNA, the CDR3 is TGCGCCAGCAGCCAAAATGGGGCAGGGGCTGGCACTGAAGCTTTCTTT.

There are a few counts of this clonotype. The V call is TRBV9, the J call TRBJ2-5, with D maybe TRBD2 (6 bases). CDR1 SGDLS and CDR2 YYNGEE come from the germline V gene. V was cut by 0 bases and J by 4 bases, with 13 bases left in between. CDR3 length equals 15 residues. This chain's CDR3 is CASSVVAGPGETQYF. Here the CDR3 DNA reads TGTGCCAGCAGCGTAGTCGCGGGGCCTGGAGAGACCCAGTACTTC.

This sequence joins TRBV7-2 and TRBJ2-1, with a possible D match to TRBD2 (6 bases). V lost 5 bases to trimming and J lost 1 base, with 12 bases between them. CDR3 length: 15 residues. Germline loops: CDR1 SGHTA, CDR2 FQGNSA. The CDR3 loop is CASSPGSWSYNEQFF. The CDR3 coding sequence is TGTGCCAGCAGCCCCGGGAGTTGGTCCTACAATGAGCAGTTCTTC. The entire variable domain, with the rest obtained from reference TRBV7-2 and TRBJ2-1, is as follows: GAGVSQSPSNKVTEKGKDVELRCDPISGHTALYWYRQSLGQGLEFLIYFQGNSAPDKSGLPSDRFSAERTGGSVSTLTIQRTQQEDSAVYLCASSPGSWSYNEQFFGPGTRLTVL.

The sample holds many counts of this clonotype. CDR3 loop: CASSFLGGPDTQYF. The CDR3 DNA follows: TGTGCCAGCAGCTTCCTGGGAGGCCCAGATACGCAGTATTTT. The chain has TRBV7-2 and TRBJ2-3, with D possibly TRBD2 on 6 matching bases. This CDR3 region has 14 residues. The germline gives CDR1 SGHTA, CDR2 FQGNSA. Trimming shortened V by 3 bases and J by 4 bases, and 11 bases separated the two germline ends.

This chain uses TRBV27 with TRBJ1-6, with D possibly being TRBD1 (5 bases). The V end lost 5 bases, the J end lost 9 bases, and 17 bases lay between the germline ends. Germline V gene lookup returns CDR1 MNHEY and CDR2 SMNVEV (reference sequence). This CDR3 spans 15 amino acids. The CDR3 loop is CASSAASGGSSPLHF. CDR3 in DNA: TGTGCCAGCAGTGCAGCCAGTGGGGGGAGTTCACCCCTCCACTTT.

The chain carries TRBV2 and TRBJ2-1; TRBD1 matches at 12 bases. Germline lookup yields CDR1 SNHLY and CDR2 FYNNEI. V shed 7 bases and J 1 base; nucleotides not matched to a gene: 17. The CDR3 length is 20 residues. CDR3 bases: TGTGCCAGCACCACCGGACTAGGGACAGGGGGCATCGGGTCCTACAATGAGCAGTTCTTC. Its protein is CASTTGLGTGGIGSYNEQFF.

The rearrangement joins TRBV7-8 to TRBJ2-5; either TRBD1 or TRBD2 may fit D (5 bases each). V was shortened by 0 bases and J by 4 bases, with 21 bases between the two germline ends. The CDR3 runs 18 residues. Germline V lookup: CDR1 SGHVS, CDR2 FQNEAQ. CDR3 bases: TGTGCCAGCAGCTTAGCTATGGGGTCTGGGGGAATTGGAGAGACCCAGTACTTC. Translating gives CASSLAMGSGGIGETQYF.

In its sample, this clonotype was seen many times. This chain connects TRBV20-1 to TRBJ2-5; D ambiguous. The CDR3 has 12 residues. V lost 7 bases to trimming and J lost 4 bases, with 13 bases between them. Germline V CDR1 and CDR2: DFQATT, SNEGSKA (reference sequence). Here the CDR3 reads CSGSRAIETQYF. The CDR3 bases are TGCAGTGGGTCTAGGGCCATAGAGACCCAGTACTTC.

In its sample, this clonotype was seen many times. The V gene is TRBV18, the J gene TRBJ2-1; D call uncertain. Trimming pared 2 bases from V and 2 bases from J, leaving 4 bases between. The CDR3 length is 13 residues. Germline V lookup: CDR1 KGHSH, CDR2 LQKENI. CDR3 in amino acids: CASSPATYNEQFF. In DNA, the CDR3 is TGTGCCAGCTCACCAGCGACCTACAATGAGCAGTTCTTC.

This clonotype was seen at least ten times. The J gene is TRBJ2-1, the V gene TRBV24-1; D uncertain. CDR1 is KGHDR and CDR2 is SFDVKD in the germline V gene. This CDR3 is 14 amino acids long. V shed 2 bases and J shed 12 bases, with 16 bases lying between them. The CDR3 loop reads CATSDSPSLWTQFF. As DNA, the CDR3 is TGTGCCACCAGTGATTCCCCGAGTTTATGGACGCAGTTCTTC.

The sample holds many counts of this clonotype. The V gene is TRBV5-1, the J gene TRBJ2-7; D unclear. There are 13 residues in the CDR3. Per germline, CDR1 SGHRS and CDR2 YFSETQ. With 0 bases removed from V and 5 bases from J, the gap between germline ends came to 9 bases. The CDR3: CASSLVRTDEQYF. The CDR3 DNA sequence: TGCGCCAGCAGCTTGGTTAGGACGGACGAGCAGTACTTC.

The sample holds a few counts of this clonotype. The chain employs TRBV6-5 and TRBJ1-2, with a possible D match to TRBD1 (6 bases). Trimming pared 8 bases from V and 8 bases from J, leaving 18 bases between. The CDR3 contains 13 residues. Germline assignment: CDR1 MNHEY and CDR2 SVGAGI. The CDR3 sequence: CASRPGAFLGYTF. In nucleotides, the CDR3 is TGTGCCAGCCGGCCGGGGGCGTTCCTGGGCTACACCTTC.

The chain is built from TRBV11-2 and TRBJ1-3; D is ambiguous. The CDR3 spans 11 residues. With 7 bases removed from V and 8 bases from J, the gap between germline ends came to 9 bases. Germline V gene lookup returns CDR1 SGHAT and CDR2 FQNNGV. The CDR3 DNA sequence: TGTGCCAGCACCCTACGGGACACCATATATTTT. Translation gives CASTLRDTIYF.

The table lists this clonotype with a few counts. J is TRBJ2-1 and V is TRBV7-9; no firm D call. The CDR3 consists of 14 residues. The germline CDR1 and CDR2 sequences are SEHNR and FQNEAQ (reference sequence). V was clipped by 5 bases and J by 5 bases, with 13 bases between them. CDR3 residues: CASSSPLQHNEQFF. Written as DNA, the CDR3 is TGTGCCAGCAGCAGCCCCCTGCAGCACAATGAGCAGTTCTTC.

The chain combines TRBV20-1 with TRBJ2-2; no reliable D call. Trimming shortened V by 3 bases and J by 0 bases, and 14 bases separated the two germline ends. The CDR3 consists of 16 residues. Germline V gene lookup returns CDR1 DFQATT and CDR2 SNEGSKA (reference sequence). The CDR3 bases are TGCAGTGCTAGCCCAGTCTCCAACTCGAACACCGGGGAGCTGTTTTTT. As protein: CSASPVSNSNTGELFF.

The chain has TRBV12-3 or TRBV12-4 and TRBJ1-2; D gene uncertain. V was cut by 2 bases and J by 8 bases, with 12 bases left in between. The CDR3 is made up of 13 amino acids. The CDR3 loop reads CASSLSSVRGYTF. The CDR3 DNA is TGTGCCAGCAGTTTATCGAGTGTCCGAGGCTACACCTTC.

In this sample, this clonotype turned up a few times. V is TRBV10-2 and J is TRBJ1-1; TRBD1 aligns across 7 bases. The ends lost 2 bases at V and 0 bases at J; junction bases unmatched: 6. The CDR3 runs to 16 residues. Germline V gene data show CDR1 as WSHSY and CDR2 as SAAADI. In DNA, the CDR3 is TGCGCCAGCAGTGAGGGACCGACAGGGATGAACACTGAAGCTTTCTTT. Protein product: CASSEGPTGMNTEAFF.

This clonotype showed up just a few times. The J gene is TRBJ1-6, the V gene TRBV7-9; no firm D call. This CDR3 has 11 residues. The V end lost 2 bases, the J end lost 9 bases, and 2 bases lay between the germline ends. Germline CDR1 SEHNR, CDR2 FQNEAQ (reference sequence). CDR3 DNA: TGTGCCAGCAGCTTATCTTCACCCCTCCACTTT. This codes for CASSLSSPLHF.